This TCR beta chain originates from a study of blood T cell repertoires in COVID-19. Study summary: COVID-19 samples from acute and convalescent phases originated in the United States, Italy and Spain. PBMCs, B-cell-depleted T cells, or T cells were the source of the cDNA or gDNA that made up the material.

Germline values: CDR1 MNHEY, CDR2 SVGAGI. The V end lost 11 bases, the J end lost 4 bases, and 11 bases lay between the germline ends. The CDR3 is 12 amino acids. Original handling: Reference gene primer amplification gave nucleated cell count estimates. Assay: immunoSEQ multiplex PCR; the TCRdb copy retains only in-frame clones and omits some. D and trimming come from the DNA, and the V and J calls and clone size come from that table. Here the sample spans approximately 280,000 clones, 70% to 90% being singletons. The sample consisted of peripheral blood. The rearrangement links TRBV6-5 to TRBJ2-2, with D possibly TRBD2 on 6 matching bases. The receptor was derived from a woman aged 70-85 years with acute or convalescent COVID-19. CDR3 bases: TGTGCCGGGGAGGTGCGCACCGGGGAGCTGTTTTTT. Its translation is CAGEVRTGELFF.